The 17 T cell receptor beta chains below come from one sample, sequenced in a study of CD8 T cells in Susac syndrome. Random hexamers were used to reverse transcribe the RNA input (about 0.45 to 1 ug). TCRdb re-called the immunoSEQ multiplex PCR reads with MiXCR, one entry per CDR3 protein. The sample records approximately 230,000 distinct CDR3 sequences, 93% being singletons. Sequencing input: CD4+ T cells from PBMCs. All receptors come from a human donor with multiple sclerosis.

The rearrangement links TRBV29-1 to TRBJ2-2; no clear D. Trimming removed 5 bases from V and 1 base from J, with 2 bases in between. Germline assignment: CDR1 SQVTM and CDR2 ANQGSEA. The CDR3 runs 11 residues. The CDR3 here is CSVRNTGELFF. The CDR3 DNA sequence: TGCAGCGTTAGGAACACCGGGGAGCTGTTTTTT.

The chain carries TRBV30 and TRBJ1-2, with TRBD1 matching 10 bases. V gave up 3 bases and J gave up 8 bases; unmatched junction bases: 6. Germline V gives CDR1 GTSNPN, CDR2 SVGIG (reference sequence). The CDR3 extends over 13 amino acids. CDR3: CAWSGDRGRGYTF. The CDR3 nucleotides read TGTGCCTGGAGCGGGGACAGGGGAAGGGGCTACACCTTC.

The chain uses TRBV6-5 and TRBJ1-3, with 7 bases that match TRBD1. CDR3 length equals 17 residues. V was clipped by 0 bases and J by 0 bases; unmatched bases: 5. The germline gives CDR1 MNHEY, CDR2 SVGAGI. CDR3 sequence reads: CASSYSAGQHSGNTIYF. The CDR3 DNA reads TGTGCCAGCAGTTACTCAGCGGGACAGCACTCTGGAAACACCATATATTTT.

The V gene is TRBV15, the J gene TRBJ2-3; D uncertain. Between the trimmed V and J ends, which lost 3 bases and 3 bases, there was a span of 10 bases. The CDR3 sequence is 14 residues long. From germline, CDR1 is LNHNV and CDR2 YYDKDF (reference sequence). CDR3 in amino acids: CATSSLSGTDTQYF. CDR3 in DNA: TGTGCCACCAGCAGTTTAAGTGGGACAGATACGCAGTATTTT.

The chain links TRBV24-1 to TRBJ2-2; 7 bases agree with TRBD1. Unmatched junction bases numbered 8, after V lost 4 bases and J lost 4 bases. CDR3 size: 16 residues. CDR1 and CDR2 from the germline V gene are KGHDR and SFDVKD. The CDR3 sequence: CATSDPITGVTGELFF. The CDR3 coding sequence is TGTGCCACCAGTGACCCTATAACAGGGGTCACCGGGGAGCTGTTTTTT.

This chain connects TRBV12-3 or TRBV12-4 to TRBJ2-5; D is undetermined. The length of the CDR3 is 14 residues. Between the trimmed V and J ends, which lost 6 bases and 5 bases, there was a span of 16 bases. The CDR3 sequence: CASSPGGDGETQYF. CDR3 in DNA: TGTGCCAGCAGCCCCGGCGGCGACGGGGAGACCCAGTACTTC.

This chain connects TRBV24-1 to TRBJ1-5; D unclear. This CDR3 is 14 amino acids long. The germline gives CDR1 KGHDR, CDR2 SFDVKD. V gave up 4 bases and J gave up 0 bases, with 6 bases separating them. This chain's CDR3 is CATSEQDSNQPQHF. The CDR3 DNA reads TGTGCCACCAGTGAACAAGATAGCAATCAGCCCCAGCATTTT.

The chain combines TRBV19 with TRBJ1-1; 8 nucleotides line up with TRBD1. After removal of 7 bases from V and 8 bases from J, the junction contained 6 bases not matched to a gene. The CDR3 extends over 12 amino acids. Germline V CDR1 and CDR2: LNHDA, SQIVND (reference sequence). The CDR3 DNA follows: TGTGCCAGTACCGACAGGGGCCGGGAAGCTTTCTTT. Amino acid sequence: CASTDRGREAFF.

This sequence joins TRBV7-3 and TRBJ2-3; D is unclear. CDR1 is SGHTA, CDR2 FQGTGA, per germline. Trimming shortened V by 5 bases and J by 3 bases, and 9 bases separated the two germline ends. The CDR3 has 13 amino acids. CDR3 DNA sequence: TGTGCCAGCAGCCTCCTCAGGACAGATACGCAGTATTTT. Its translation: CASSLLRTDTQYF.

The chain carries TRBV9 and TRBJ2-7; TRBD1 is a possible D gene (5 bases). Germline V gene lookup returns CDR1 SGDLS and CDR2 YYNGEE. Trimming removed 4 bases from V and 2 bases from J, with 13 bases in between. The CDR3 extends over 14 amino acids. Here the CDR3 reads CASSPRIRAYEQYF. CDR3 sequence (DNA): TGTGCCAGCAGCCCACGAATCAGGGCCTACGAGCAGTACTTC.

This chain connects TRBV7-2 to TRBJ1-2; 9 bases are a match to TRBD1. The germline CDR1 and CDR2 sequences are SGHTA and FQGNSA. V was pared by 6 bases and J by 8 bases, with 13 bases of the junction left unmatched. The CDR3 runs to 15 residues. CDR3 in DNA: TGTGCCAGCAGACCGCCGACAGGGGGGCGTTTCGGCTACACCTTC. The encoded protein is CASRPPTGGRFGYTF.

CDR3 sequence (DNA): TGCGCCAGCAGCTTGGGTCGGGCGCACCTCAGCACAGATACGCAGTATTTT. Protein: CASSLGRAHLSTDTQYF. The rearrangement uses TRBV5-1 and TRBJ2-3; the D is unclear. Trimming cost V 0 bases and J 0 bases, with 14 bases left between them. The germline V gene has CDR1 SGHRS and CDR2 YFSETQ. CDR3 size: 17 residues.

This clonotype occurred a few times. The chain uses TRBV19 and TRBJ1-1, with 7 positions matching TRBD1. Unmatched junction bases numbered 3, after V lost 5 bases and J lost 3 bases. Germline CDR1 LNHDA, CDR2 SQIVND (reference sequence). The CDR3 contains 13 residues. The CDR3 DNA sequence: TGTGCCAGTAGTTTTCAGGGGGACACTGAAGCTTTCTTT. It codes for CASSFQGDTEAFF.

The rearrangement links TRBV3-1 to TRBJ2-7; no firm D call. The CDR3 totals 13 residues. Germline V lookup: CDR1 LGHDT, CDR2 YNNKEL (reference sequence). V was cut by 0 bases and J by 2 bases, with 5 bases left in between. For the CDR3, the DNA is TGTGCCAGCAGCCAAGAGAGTCCCTACGAGCAGTACGTC. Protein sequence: CASSQESPYEQYV.

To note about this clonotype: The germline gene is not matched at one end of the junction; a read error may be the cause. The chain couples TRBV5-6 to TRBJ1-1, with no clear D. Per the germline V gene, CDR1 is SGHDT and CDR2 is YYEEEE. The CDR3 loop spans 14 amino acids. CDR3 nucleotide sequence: TGTGCCAGCAGCTTGAGGCGCCGCCAACGTGAAGTTTTCTTT. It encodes CASSLRRRQREVFF. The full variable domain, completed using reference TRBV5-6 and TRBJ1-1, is DAGVTQSPTHLIKTRGQQVTLRCSPKSGHDTVSWYQQALGQGPQFIFQYYEEEERQRGNFPDRFSGHQFPNYSSELNVNALLLGDSALYLCASSLRRRQREVFFGQGTRLTVV.

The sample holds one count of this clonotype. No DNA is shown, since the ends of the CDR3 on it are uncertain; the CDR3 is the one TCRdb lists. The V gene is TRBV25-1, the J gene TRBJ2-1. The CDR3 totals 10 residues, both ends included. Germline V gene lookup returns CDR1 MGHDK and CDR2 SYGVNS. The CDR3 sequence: CASILEEQFF.

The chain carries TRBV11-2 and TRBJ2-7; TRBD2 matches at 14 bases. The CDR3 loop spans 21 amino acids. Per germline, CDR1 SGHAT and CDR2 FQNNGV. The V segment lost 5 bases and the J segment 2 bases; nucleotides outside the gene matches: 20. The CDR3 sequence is CASSLRVRRGLAGGPAYEQYV. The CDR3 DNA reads TGTGCCAGCAGCCTAAGAGTACGCAGAGGACTAGCGGGAGGTCCCGCCTACGAGCAGTACGTC.